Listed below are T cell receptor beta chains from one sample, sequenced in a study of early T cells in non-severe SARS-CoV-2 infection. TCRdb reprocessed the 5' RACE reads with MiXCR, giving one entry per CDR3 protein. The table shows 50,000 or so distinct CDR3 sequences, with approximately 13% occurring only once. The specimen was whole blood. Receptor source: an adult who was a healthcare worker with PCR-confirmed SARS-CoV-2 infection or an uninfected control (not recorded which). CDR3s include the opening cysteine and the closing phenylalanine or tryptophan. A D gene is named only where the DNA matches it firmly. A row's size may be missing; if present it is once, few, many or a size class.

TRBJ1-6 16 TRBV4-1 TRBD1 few CASTLSPTGGNSPLHF TGCGCCAGCACCTTGTCCCCGACAGGGGGCAATTCACCCCTCCACTTT
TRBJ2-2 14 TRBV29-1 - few CSVRTDLNTGELFF TGCAGCGTTAGGACGGACCTTAACACCGGGGAGCTGTTTTTT
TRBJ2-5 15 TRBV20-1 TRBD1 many CSAGDRGQGKETQYF TGCAGTGCGGGGGACAGGGGCCAGGGGAAAGAGACCCAGTACTTC
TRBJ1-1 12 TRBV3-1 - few CASSQDWRGAFF TGTGCCAGCAGCCAAGATTGGAGGGGAGCTTTCTTT
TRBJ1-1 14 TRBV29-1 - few CSVGIYGVNTEAFF TGCAGCGTTGGAATTTATGGGGTCAACACTGAAGCTTTCTTT
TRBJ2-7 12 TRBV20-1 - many CSASGDSYEQYF TGCAGTGCTAGCGGGGACTCCTACGAGCAGTACTTC
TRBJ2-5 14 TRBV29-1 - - CSVETLRVGGTQYF TGCAGCGTTGAAACCCTTCGTGTCGGTGGGACCCAGTACTTC
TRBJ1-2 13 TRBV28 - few CASSLWGLNGYTF TGTGCCAGCAGTTTATGGGGATTGAATGGCTACACCTTC
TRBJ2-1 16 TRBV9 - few CASSTARDKVEDEQFF TGTGCCAGCAGCACCGCCCGGGACAAGGTGGAGGATGAGCAGTTCTTC
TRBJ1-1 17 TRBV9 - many CASSATPRGTMNTEAFF TGTGCCAGCAGCGCAACACCCCGTGGGACCATGAACACTGAAGCTTTCTTT
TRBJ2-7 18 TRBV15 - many CATSRDSTGGDDLNEQYF TGTGCCACCAGCAGAGATTCTACCGGGGGCGATGATCTGAACGAGCAGTACTTC
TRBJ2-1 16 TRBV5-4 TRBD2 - CASSPNGGASYNEQFF TGTGCCAGCAGCCCAAACGGGGGGGCTTCCTACAATGAGCAGTTCTTC
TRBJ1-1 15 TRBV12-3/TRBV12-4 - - CASSLAMVSTAEAFF TGTGCCAGCAGTTTAGCGATGGTCAGTACGGCTGAAGCTTTCTTT
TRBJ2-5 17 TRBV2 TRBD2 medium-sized CASSVGLAGGNQETQYF TGTGCCAGCAGTGTTGGACTAGCGGGGGGGAACCAAGAGACCCAGTACTTC
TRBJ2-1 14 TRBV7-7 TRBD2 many CASSSGLASNEQFF TGTGCTAGCAGTAGCGGACTAGCGAGCAATGAGCAGTTCTTC
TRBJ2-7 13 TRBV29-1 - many CSVVQDPAGEQYF TGCAGCGTCGTACAGGACCCGGCGGGCGAGCAGTACTTC
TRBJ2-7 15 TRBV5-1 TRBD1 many CASSLTGQGSYEQYF TGCGCCAGCAGCTTGACGGGACAGGGTTCCTACGAGCAGTACTTC
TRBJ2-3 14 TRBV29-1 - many CSGNSPRWGDTQYF TGCAGCGGCAACAGCCCCCGGTGGGGAGATACGCAGTATTTT
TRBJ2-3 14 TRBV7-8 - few CASSLVPRSKTVDF TGTGCCAGCAGCTTAGTTCCTAGATCCAAAACTGTGGATTTT
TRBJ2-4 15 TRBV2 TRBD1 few CASSADRGHGNIQYF TGTGCCAGCAGCGCGGACAGGGGGCACGGAAACATTCAGTACTTC
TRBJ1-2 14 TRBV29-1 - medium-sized CSVEYRTPVYGYTF TGCAGCGTTGAGTACCGGACACCGGTATATGGCTACACCTTC
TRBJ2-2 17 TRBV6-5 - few CASSYSYSGRFTGELFF TGTGCCAGCAGTTACTCGTACTCGGGCCGGTTTACCGGGGAGCTGTTTTTT
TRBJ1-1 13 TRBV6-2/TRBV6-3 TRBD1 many CASSYNRGVEAFF TGTGCCAGCAGTTACAACAGGGGAGTTGAAGCTTTCTTT
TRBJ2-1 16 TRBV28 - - CASSSPPGKVNNEQFF TGTGCCAGCAGTTCCCCCCCGGGAAAGGTGAACAATGAGCAGTTCTTC
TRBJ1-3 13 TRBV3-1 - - CASSQTPRNTIYF TGTGCCAGCAGCCAAACTCCCAGAAACACCATATATTTT
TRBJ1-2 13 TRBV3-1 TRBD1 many CASSRDRADGYTF TGTGCCAGCAGCCGGGACAGGGCCGATGGCTACACCTTC
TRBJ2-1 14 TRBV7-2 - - CASSPGQYSNEQFF TGTGCCAGCAGCCCGGGACAATACTCCAATGAGCAGTTCTTC
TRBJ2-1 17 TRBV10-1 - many CASSESRQATSYNEQFF TGCGCCAGCAGTGAGTCCAGGCAAGCGACCTCCTACAATGAGCAGTTCTTC
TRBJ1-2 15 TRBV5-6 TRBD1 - CASSEGDRDYYGYTF TGTGCCAGCAGCGAAGGGGACAGGGACTACTATGGCTACACCTTC
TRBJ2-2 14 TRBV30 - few CAWSVGSNTGELFF TGTGCCTGGAGTGTCGGCAGTAACACCGGGGAGCTGTTTTTT
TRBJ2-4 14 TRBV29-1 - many CSVEGRGAKNIQYF TGCAGCGTTGAAGGCAGGGGAGCCAAAAACATTCAGTACTTC
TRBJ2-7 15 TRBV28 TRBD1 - CASSSAATGPREQYF TGTGCCAGCAGTTCGGCCGCGACAGGGCCCCGCGAGCAGTACTTC
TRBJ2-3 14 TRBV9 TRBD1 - CASSGTGFADTQYF TGTGCCAGCAGCGGGACAGGGTTCGCAGATACGCAGTATTTT
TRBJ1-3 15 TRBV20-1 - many CSARPTGQAGNTIYF TGCAGTGCTAGACCAACAGGGCAGGCTGGAAACACCATATATTTT